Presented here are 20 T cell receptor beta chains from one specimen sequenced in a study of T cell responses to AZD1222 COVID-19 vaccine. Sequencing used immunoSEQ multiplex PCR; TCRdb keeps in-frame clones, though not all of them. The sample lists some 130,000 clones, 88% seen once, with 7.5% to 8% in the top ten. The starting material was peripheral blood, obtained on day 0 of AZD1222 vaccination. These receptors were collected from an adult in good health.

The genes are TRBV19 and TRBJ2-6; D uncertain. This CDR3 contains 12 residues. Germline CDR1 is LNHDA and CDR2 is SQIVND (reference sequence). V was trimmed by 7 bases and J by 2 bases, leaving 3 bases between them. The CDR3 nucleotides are TGTGCCAGTAAAACTGGGGCCAACGTCCTGACTTTC. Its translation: CASKTGANVLTF. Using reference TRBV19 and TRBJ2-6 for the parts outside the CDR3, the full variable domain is DGGITQSPKYLFRKEGQNVTLSCEQNLNHDAMYWYRQDPGQGLRLIYYSQIVNDFQKGDIAEGYSVSREKKESFPLTVTSAQKNPTAFYLCASKTGANVLTFGAGSRLTVL.

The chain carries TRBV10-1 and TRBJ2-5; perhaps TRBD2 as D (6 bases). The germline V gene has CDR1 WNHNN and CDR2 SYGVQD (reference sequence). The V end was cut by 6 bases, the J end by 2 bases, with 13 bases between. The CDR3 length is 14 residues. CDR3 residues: CASSPGRAQETQYF. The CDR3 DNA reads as TGCGCCAGCAGCCCCGGGAGAGCTCAAGAGACCCAGTACTTC.

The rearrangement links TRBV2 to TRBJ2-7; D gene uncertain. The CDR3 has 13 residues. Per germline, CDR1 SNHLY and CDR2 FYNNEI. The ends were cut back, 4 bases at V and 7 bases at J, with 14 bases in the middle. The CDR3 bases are TGTGCCAGCAGTGTGGCCGTAACGAGGGAGCAGTACTTC. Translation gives CASSVAVTREQYF.

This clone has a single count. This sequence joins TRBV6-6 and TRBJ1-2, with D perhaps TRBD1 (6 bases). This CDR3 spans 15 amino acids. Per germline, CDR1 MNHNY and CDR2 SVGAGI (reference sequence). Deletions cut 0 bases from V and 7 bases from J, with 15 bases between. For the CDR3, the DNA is TGTGCCAGCAGTTACTCGACGGCCGGGGGCTCTGGCTACACCTTC. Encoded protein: CASSYSTAGGSGYTF.

CDR3 sequence reads: CASYEGGGPIGELFF. The CDR3, as DNA: TGTGCCAGCTACGAGGGGGGAGGGCCGATCGGGGAGCTGTTTTTT. The chain carries TRBV28 and TRBJ2-2; possibly TRBD2 for D (7 bases). Trimming pared 8 bases from V and 7 bases from J, leaving 20 bases between. The germline V gene encodes CDR1 MDHEN and CDR2 SYDVKM. This CDR3 spans 15 amino acids.

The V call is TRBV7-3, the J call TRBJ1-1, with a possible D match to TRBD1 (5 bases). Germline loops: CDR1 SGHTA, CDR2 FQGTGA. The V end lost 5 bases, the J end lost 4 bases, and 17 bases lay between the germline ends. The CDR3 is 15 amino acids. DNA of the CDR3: TGTGCCAGCAGCCCGATTGGGGCCCCCGGCACTGAAGCTTTCTTT. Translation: CASSPIGAPGTEAFF.

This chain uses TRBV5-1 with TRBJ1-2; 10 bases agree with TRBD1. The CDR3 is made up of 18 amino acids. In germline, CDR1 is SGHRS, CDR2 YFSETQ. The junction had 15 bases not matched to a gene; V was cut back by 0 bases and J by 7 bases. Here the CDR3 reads CASSLGRSRQGAKSGYTF. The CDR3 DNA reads TGCGCCAGCAGCTTGGGGCGCAGCCGACAGGGGGCGAAATCTGGCTACACCTTC.

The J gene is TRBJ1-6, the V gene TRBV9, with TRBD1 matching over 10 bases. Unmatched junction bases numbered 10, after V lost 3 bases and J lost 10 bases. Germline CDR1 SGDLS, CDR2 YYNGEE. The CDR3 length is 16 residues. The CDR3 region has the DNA TGTGCCAGCAGCGCTCTCCAACCGGGACAGGGGTCACCCCTCCACTTT. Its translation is CASSALQPGQGSPLHF.

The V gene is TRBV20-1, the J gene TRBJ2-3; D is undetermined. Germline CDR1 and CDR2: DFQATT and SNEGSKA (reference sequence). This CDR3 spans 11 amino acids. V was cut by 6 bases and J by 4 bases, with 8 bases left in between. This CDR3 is CSAKTSDTQYF. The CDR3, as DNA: TGCAGTGCCAAAACGTCAGATACGCAGTATTTT.

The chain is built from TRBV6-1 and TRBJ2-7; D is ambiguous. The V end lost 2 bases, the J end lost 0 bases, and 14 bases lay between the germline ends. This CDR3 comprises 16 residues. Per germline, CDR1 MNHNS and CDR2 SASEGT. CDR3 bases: TGTGCCAGCAGTGAATTTCGTGTGGGGATCTCCTACGAGCAGTACTTC. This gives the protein CASSEFRVGISYEQYF.

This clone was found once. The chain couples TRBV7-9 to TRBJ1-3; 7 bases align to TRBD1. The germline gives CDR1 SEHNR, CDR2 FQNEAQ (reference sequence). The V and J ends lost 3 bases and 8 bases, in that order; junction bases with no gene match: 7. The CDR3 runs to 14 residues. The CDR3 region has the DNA TGTGCCAGCAGCTTCGACAGGGAGGTTGACACCATATATTTT. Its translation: CASSFDREVDTIYF.

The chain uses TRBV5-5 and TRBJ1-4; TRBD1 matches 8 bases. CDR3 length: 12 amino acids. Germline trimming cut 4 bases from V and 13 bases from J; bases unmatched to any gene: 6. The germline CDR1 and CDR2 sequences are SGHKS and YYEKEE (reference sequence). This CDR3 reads CASSPDGQGLFF. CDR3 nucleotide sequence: TGTGCCAGCAGCCCTGACGGACAGGGACTGTTTTTT.

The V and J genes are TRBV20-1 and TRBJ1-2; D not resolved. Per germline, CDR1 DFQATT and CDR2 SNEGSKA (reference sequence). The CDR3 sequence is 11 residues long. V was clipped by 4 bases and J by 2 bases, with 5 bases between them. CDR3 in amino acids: CSATDNYGYTF. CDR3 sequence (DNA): TGCAGTGCTACCGACAACTATGGCTACACCTTC.

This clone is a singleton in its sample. CDR3 loop: CASSKDRDYEQYF. The CDR3 region has the DNA TGTGCCAGCAGTAAGGACAGGGACTACGAGCAGTACTTC. The rearrangement links TRBV6-5 to TRBJ2-7; TRBD1 matches at 8 bases. The CDR3 consists of 13 residues. The germline V gene encodes CDR1 MNHEY and CDR2 SVGAGI. Trimming at V came to 5 bases and at J to 3 bases, leaving 3 bases not matched to a gene.

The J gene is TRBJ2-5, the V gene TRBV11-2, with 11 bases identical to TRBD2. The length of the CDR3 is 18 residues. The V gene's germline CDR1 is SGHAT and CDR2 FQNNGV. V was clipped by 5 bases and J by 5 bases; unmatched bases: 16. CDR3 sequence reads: CASSPLGSSGGAKETQYF. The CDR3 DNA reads TGTGCCAGCAGCCCTCTGGGGAGTAGCGGGGGGGCGAAGGAGACCCAGTACTTC. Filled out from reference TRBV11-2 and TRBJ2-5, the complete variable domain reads EAGVAQSPRYKIIEKRQSVAFWCNPISGHATLYWYQQILGQGPKLLIQFQNNGVVDDSQLPKDRFSAERLKGVDSTLKIQPAKLEDSAVYLCASSPLGSSGGAKETQYFGPGTRLLVL.

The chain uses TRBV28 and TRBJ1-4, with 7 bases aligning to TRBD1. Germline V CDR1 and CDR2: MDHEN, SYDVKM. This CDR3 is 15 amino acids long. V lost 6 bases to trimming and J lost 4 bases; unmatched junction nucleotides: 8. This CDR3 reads CASRKPGQSNEKLFF. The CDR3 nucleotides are TGTGCCAGCAGGAAGCCGGGACAGAGTAATGAAAAACTGTTTTTT.

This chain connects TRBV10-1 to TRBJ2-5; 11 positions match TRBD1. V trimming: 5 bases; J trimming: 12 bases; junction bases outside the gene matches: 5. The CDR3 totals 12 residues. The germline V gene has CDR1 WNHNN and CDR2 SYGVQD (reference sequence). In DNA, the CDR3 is TGCGCCAGCAGTCCGGACAGGGGGCTTAAGTACTTC. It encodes CASSPDRGLKYF.

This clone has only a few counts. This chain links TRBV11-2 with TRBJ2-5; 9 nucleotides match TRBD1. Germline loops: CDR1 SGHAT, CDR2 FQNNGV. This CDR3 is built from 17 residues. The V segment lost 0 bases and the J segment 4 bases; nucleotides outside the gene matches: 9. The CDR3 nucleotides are TGTGCCAGCAGCTTAGATCGCTTCACAGGGGGCCGAGAGACCCAGTACTTC. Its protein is CASSLDRFTGGRETQYF.

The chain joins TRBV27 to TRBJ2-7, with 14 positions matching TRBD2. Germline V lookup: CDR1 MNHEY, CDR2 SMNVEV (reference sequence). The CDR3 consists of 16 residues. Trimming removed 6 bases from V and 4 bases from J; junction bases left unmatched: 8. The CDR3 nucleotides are TGTGCCAGCAGATCCCTGACTAGCGGGAGGGGGTACGAGCAGTACTTC. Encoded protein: CASRSLTSGRGYEQYF.

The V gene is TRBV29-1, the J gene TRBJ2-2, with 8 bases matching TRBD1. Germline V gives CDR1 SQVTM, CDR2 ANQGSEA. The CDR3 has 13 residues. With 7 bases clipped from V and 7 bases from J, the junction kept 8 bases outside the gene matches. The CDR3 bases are TGCAGCGGGAGGCGGACAGGGCACGGGGAGCTGTTTTTT. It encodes CSGRRTGHGELFF.